This T cell receptor beta chain was sequenced during a study of blood T cell repertoires in COVID-19. The overall study: COVID-19 samples from acute and convalescent phases originated in the United States, Italy and Spain.

J lost 6 bases, V lost 6 bases, and 6 bases had no gene match. Germline CDR1 reads MDHEN; CDR2 reads SYDVKM. CDR3 size: 13 residues. As handled by the study authors: Amplification with reference gene primers provided the estimates of nucleated cell counts. Repertoires were generated with immunoSEQ multiplex PCR, while TCRdb's copy carries only in-frame clones and drops some. That table supplies the V and J calls and clone size; D and trimming were determined from the DNA. The sample consists of roughly 87,000 clones, about four fifths of them appearing once. The TCR sequence derives from a woman aged 70-85 years with acute or convalescent COVID-19. This rearrangement joins TRBV28 to TRBJ1-2, with 8 bases identical to TRBD1. Input material: peripheral blood. CDR3 in DNA: TGTGCCAGCAGACCCCTGACAGGGGATGGCTACACCTTC. Encoded protein: CASRPLTGDGYTF.